Listed below are T cell receptor beta chains from one sample, sequenced in a study of T cell responses to AZD1222 COVID-19 vaccine. Libraries were prepared by immunoSEQ multiplex PCR; TCRdb keeps only in-frame clonotypes and omits some of them. The sample shows 150,000 or so clones, about nine tenths of them seen only once. Material: peripheral blood, obtained on day 0 of AZD1222 vaccination. The source is an adult in good health. Both conserved end residues are part of each CDR3. D genes are given only for firm matches. Size is omitted from some rows. Given values are once, few, many or a class for expanded clones.

d_call: TRBD2
clone_size: .
v_call: TRBV7-2
j_call: TRBJ2-1
cdr3_nt: TGTGCCAGCAGATTCGGGACTAGCGGGGGGGCAGGTGAGCAGTTCTTC
cdr3_aa: CASRFGTSGGAGEQFF

d_call: TRBD1
clone_size: .
v_call: TRBV6-1
j_call: TRBJ2-7
cdr3_nt: TGTGCCAGCAGTGAAATGGTGGGACAGGGGGCCGACGAGCAGTACTTC
cdr3_aa: CASSEMVGQGADEQYF

d_call: .
clone_size: .
v_call: TRBV18
j_call: TRBJ1-1
cdr3_nt: TGTGCCAGCTCACCACGGGAGGTCTTAGGCACTGAAGCTTTCTTT
cdr3_aa: CASSPREVLGTEAFF

d_call: .
clone_size: .
v_call: TRBV7-8
j_call: TRBJ2-7
cdr3_nt: TGTGCCAGCAGCTACCGGGACAACTCCTACGAGCAGTACTTC
cdr3_aa: CASSYRDNSYEQYF

d_call: .
clone_size: .
v_call: TRBV9
j_call: TRBJ1-3
cdr3_nt: TGTGCCAGCAGCGTAGCGGCTGATGGCTCTGGAAACACCATATATTTT
cdr3_aa: CASSVAADGSGNTIYF

d_call: .
clone_size: .
v_call: TRBV9
j_call: TRBJ2-5
cdr3_nt: TGTGCCAGCAGCGTTGGGACATTGCCTACCCAAGAGACCCAGTACTTC
cdr3_aa: CASSVGTLPTQETQYF

d_call: .
clone_size: once
v_call: TRBV19
j_call: TRBJ1-1
cdr3_nt: TGTGCCAGTAGTTGGTCAGAGAACACTGAAGCTTTCTTT
cdr3_aa: CASSWSENTEAFF

d_call: .
clone_size: .
v_call: TRBV5-6
j_call: TRBJ1-1
cdr3_nt: TGTGCCAGCAGCTTGCTCGACAGAGAAGCTTTCTTT
cdr3_aa: CASSLLDREAFF

d_call: .
clone_size: .
v_call: TRBV7-2
j_call: TRBJ2-3
cdr3_nt: TGTGCCAGCAGCTTCGTGGGAGGAGAGGTAGATACGCAGTATTTT
cdr3_aa: CASSFVGGEVDTQYF

d_call: .
clone_size: .
v_call: TRBV27
j_call: TRBJ1-2
cdr3_nt: TGTGCCAGCAGTTTATGGGCAGGAGGGTATGGCTACACCTTC
cdr3_aa: CASSLWAGGYGYTF

d_call: .
clone_size: .
v_call: TRBV5-1
j_call: TRBJ1-6
cdr3_nt: TGCGCCAGCAGCTTCTTACAGAACTATAATTCACCCCTCCACTTT
cdr3_aa: CASSFLQNYNSPLHF

d_call: TRBD1
clone_size: .
v_call: TRBV3-1/TRBV3-2
j_call: TRBJ2-1
cdr3_nt: TGTGCCAGCAGCCCCTGGACAGGGCTCTATGAGCAGTTCTTC
cdr3_aa: CASSPWTGLYEQFF

d_call: TRBD2
clone_size: .
v_call: TRBV3-1/TRBV3-2
j_call: TRBJ2-7
cdr3_nt: TGTGCCAGCAGCCAAGATTCCGGGACCGGTGGTTCGGGATCTAGCGGGAGCACCTACGAGCAGTACTTC
cdr3_aa: CASSQDSGTGGSGSSGSTYEQYF

d_call: .
clone_size: .
v_call: TRBV27
j_call: TRBJ2-1
cdr3_nt: TGTGCCAGCAGTCCTCTGAGCTACAATGAGCAGTTCTTC
cdr3_aa: CASSPLSYNEQFF

d_call: TRBD2
clone_size: .
v_call: TRBV27
j_call: TRBJ2-1
cdr3_nt: TGTGCCAGCACCCCCGGGACTAGAGGGAACAATGAGCAGTTCTTC
cdr3_aa: CASTPGTRGNNEQFF

d_call: TRBD1
clone_size: .
v_call: TRBV6-5
j_call: TRBJ1-6
cdr3_nt: TGTGCCAGCAGGGGACAGGGCAATTCACCCCTCCACTTT
cdr3_aa: CASRGQGNSPLHF

d_call: .
clone_size: .
v_call: TRBV7-8
j_call: TRBJ1-6
cdr3_nt: TGTGCCAGCAGCAACCGGAACCGGGGGAATTCACCCCTCCACTTT
cdr3_aa: CASSNRNRGNSPLHF

d_call: .
clone_size: .
v_call: TRBV9
j_call: TRBJ2-2
cdr3_nt: TGTGCCAGCAGCGCCGGGACGGCGAACACCGGGGAGCTGTTTTTT
cdr3_aa: CASSAGTANTGELFF

d_call: .
clone_size: .
v_call: TRBV20-1
j_call: TRBJ1-2
cdr3_nt: TGCAGTGCTAGTCTGGGCTTGGGCGGCTACACCTTC
cdr3_aa: CSASLGLGGYTF

d_call: TRBD1
clone_size: .
v_call: TRBV24-1
j_call: TRBJ2-2
cdr3_nt: TGTGCCACCAGTGCCCTGGGGACAGGGAACACCGGGGAGCTGTTTTTT
cdr3_aa: CATSALGTGNTGELFF

d_call: .
clone_size: .
v_call: TRBV5-1
j_call: TRBJ1-1
cdr3_nt: TGCGCCAGCAGCTTGGCCGGCCCTATGAACACTGAAGCTTTCTTT
cdr3_aa: CASSLAGPMNTEAFF

d_call: .
clone_size: .
v_call: TRBV15
j_call: TRBJ2-1
cdr3_nt: TGTGCCACCAGCAGAGAGGGCGAGCAGTTCTTC
cdr3_aa: CATSREGEQFF

d_call: .
clone_size: .
v_call: TRBV2
j_call: TRBJ1-4
cdr3_nt: TGTGCCAGCACCCGCTCAGGGGCAACTAATGAAAAACTGTTTTTT
cdr3_aa: CASTRSGATNEKLFF

d_call: TRBD1
clone_size: .
v_call: TRBV2
j_call: TRBJ1-5
cdr3_nt: TGTGCCAGCAGTGAGCGGACAGGGTTTCAGCCCCAGCATTTT
cdr3_aa: CASSERTGFQPQHF

d_call: .
clone_size: .
v_call: TRBV5-1
j_call: TRBJ1-2
cdr3_nt: TGCGCCAGTTCATGGGGGACTAACTATGGCTACACCTTC
cdr3_aa: CASSWGTNYGYTF

d_call: .
clone_size: once
v_call: TRBV20-1
j_call: TRBJ1-1
cdr3_nt: TGCAGTGCTAGGTGGACTGAAGCTTTCTTT
cdr3_aa: CSARWTEAFF

d_call: TRBD1
clone_size: once
v_call: TRBV6-5
j_call: TRBJ2-7
cdr3_nt: TGTGCCAACCAATTCCTTTTGACAGGGGGTAACGAGCAGTACTTC
cdr3_aa: CANQFLLTGGNEQYF

d_call: .
clone_size: .
v_call: TRBV4-3
j_call: TRBJ2-3
cdr3_nt: TGCGCCAGCAGCCAAGGGGATACGCAGTATTTT
cdr3_aa: CASSQGDTQYF